This T cell receptor (beta chain) was sequenced in a study of T-cell reconstitution after alpha-beta-depleted transplantation in children. Study findings and constraints: T-cell counts and diversity were attributed mostly to newly produced T cells one year after transplant. The high TCRbeta diversity at day 60 in some patients came from surviving recipient T cells and thymic progenitors. Reported findings indicate that, about two months after transplant, alpha-beta T cells came from several hundred expanded clones, which were derived from non-depleted graft cells.

For TCRbeta, the library was prepared with unique molecular identifiers. TCRdb independently ran MiXCR on the PCR reads; one entry per CDR3 protein. Among more than 120,000 distinct CDR3 sequences listed, about 9% were seen once. The V and J ends lost 6 bases and 2 bases respectively, with 14 bases between them. The CDR3 runs 15 residues. This clonotype has a count of ten or more. Its specificity is unknown. This chain connects TRBV12-3 or TRBV12-4 to TRBJ2-1, with D possibly TRBD1 on 6 matching bases. The origin of this receptor is a female patient under 10 years old who had a stem cell transplant for congenital amegakaryocytic thrombocytopenia, so the T cells may come from the graft donor. Sequencing used PBMCs, mostly from graft donor cells, obtained 180 days after TCRalphabeta/CD19-depleted stem cell transplant. The CDR3 DNA sequence: TGTGCCAGCAGAGGGACACACATTCCCTACAATGAGCAGTTCTTC. Translation gives CASRGTHIPYNEQFF.